This T cell receptor beta chain was profiled in a study of blood T cells in healthy people across ages. Using a J-beta primer mix together with a sample-barcoded 5' primer, a second PCR was run for roughly 7 to 12 cycles. TCRdb fed the 5' RACE reads into MiXCR, producing one record per CDR3 protein. The sample lists fewer than 1,000,000 distinct CDR3 sequences, 35% to 50% occurring once. CDR3 length: 16 residues. V shed 4 bases, J shed 0 bases, and the junction held 5 bases outside the gene matches. Germline CDR1 reads SGHTA; CDR2 reads FQGNSA. Each donor's blood draw was roughly 10 milliliters of peripheral blood.

Sequenced: blood. The TCR originated in a man aged 80 or over in good health. The V and J genes are TRBV7-2 and TRBJ1-2; 10 nucleotides agree with TRBD1. The CDR3 coding sequence is TGTGCCAGCAGCTCAAACGACAGGGGGCCTAACTATGGCTACACCTTC. Translating gives CASSSNDRGPNYGYTF.